The clone carrying this TCR beta chain was seen a single time. The data originate from a study of blood T cell repertoires in COVID-19. In the study overall: There were acute and convalescent COVID-19 samples, and they came from the United States, Italy and Spain. PBMCs, B-cell-depleted T cells, or T cells provided the cDNA or gDNA that made up the material.

Authors' processing steps: Amplification from reference gene primers served as the basis for estimated nucleated cell counts. Assay used: immunoSEQ multiplex PCR; TCRdb lists only in-frame clones, some missing. Clone size and V and J calls were adopted from that table, with D and trimming inferred from the DNA. This table has around 360,000 clones, less than 90% appearing once. Two negative PCRs, clearance, or symptom resolution characterized the recovered Cohort 3 donors. The CDR3 runs to 12 residues. The V end was cut by 1 base, the J end by 7 bases, with 7 bases between. Germline V lookup: CDR1 SEHNR, CDR2 FQNEAQ (reference sequence).

The V and J genes are TRBV7-9 and TRBJ1-2, with D unresolved. This clonotype was sampled from a woman younger than 45 who had recovered from COVID-19. The source material was PBMCs or T cells enriched from blood (not recorded which). The CDR3 loop is CASSLDLPGYTF. The CDR3 bases are TGTGCCAGCAGCTTAGATCTCCCTGGCTACACCTTC.